This TCR beta chain was captured in a study of shared clonotypes between healthy human individuals. Turning to the study itself: CD4 naive and CD4 memory each took three plates per donor, while CD8 naive took two and CD8 memory one.

The CDR3 contains 14 residues. Germline V CDR1 and CDR2: LNHDA, SQIVND (reference sequence). V was shortened by 5 bases and J by 0 bases, with 11 bases between the two germline ends. Donors were Caucasian adults residing in Nashville, Tennessee, USA. Assay: immunoSEQ multiplex PCR; the TCRdb copy retains only in-frame clones and omits some. The sample has roughly 2.5 million clones, approximately 94% seen once. Sequencing used naive CD4+ T cells sorted from blood. Subset denoted: CD45RA+ positively selected. This chain uses TRBV19 with TRBJ2-7; D perhaps matches TRBD2 (7 bases). The TCR was taken from a young man in good health. CDR3 DNA sequence: TGTGCCAGTAGTGGGGGGGCAGTCTCCTACGAGCAGTACTTC. Protein sequence: CASSGGAVSYEQYF.